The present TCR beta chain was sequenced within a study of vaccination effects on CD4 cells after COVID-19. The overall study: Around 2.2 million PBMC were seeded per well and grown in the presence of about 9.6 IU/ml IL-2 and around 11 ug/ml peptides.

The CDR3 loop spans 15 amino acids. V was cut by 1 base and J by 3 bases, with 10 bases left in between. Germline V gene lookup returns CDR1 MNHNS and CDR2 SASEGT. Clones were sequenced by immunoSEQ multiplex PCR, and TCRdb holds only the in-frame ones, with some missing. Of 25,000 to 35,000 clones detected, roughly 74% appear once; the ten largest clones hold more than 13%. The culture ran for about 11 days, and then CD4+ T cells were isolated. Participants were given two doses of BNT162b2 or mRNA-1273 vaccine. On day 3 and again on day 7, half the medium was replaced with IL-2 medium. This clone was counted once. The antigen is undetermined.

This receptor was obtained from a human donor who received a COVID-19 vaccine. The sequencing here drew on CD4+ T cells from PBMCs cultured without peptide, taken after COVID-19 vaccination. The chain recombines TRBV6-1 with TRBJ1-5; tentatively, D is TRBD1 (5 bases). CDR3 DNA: TGTGCCAGCAGTGAAGGGGACGGACTCAATCAGCCCCAGCATTTT. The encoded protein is CASSEGDGLNQPQHF.